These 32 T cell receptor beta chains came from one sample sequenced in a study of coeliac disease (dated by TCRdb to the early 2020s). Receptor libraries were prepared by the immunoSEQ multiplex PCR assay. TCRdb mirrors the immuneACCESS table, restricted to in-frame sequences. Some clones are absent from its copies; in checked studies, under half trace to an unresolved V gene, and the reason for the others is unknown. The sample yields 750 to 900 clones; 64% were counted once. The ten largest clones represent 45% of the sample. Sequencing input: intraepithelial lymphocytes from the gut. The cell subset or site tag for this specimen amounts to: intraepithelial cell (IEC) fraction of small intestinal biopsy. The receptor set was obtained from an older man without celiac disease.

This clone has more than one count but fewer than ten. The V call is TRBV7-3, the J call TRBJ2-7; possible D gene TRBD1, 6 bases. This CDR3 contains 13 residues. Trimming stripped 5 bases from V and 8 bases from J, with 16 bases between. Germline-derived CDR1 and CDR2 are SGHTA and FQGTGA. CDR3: CASSPTGQNKQYF. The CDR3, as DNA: TGTGCCAGCAGCCCCACAGGGCAGAATAAGCAGTACTTC.

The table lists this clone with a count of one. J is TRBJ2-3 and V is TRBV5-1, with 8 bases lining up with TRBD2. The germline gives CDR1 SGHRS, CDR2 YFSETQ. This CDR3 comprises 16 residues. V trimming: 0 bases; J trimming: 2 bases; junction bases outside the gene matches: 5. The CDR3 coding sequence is TGCGCCAGCAGCTTGGCGGGGGGGGGACTCACAGATACGCAGTATTTT. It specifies CASSLAGGGLTDTQYF.

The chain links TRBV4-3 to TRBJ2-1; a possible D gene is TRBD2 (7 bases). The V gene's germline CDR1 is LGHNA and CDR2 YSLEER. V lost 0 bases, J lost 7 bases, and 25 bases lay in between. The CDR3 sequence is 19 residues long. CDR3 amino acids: CASSQDLGGAGGIRNEQFF. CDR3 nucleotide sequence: TGCGCCAGCAGCCAAGATCTGGGGGGGGCAGGAGGAATCAGGAATGAGCAGTTCTTC.

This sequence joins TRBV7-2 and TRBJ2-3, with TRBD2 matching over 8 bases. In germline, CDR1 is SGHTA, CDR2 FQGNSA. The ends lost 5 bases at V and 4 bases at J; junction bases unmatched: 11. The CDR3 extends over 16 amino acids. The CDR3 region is CASSPTGRAGPDTQYF. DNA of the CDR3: TGTGCCAGCAGCCCTACCGGGAGGGCCGGACCAGATACGCAGTATTTT.

The CDR3 bases are TGTGCCAGCAGTTCCACAGGGATGAGGAATTCACCCCTCCACTTT. Translation gives CASSSTGMRNSPLHF. This chain uses TRBV27 with TRBJ1-6; D might be TRBD1 (6 bases). Germline CDR1 MNHEY, CDR2 SMNVEV (reference sequence). V gave up 4 bases and J gave up 7 bases, with 14 bases separating them. The CDR3 runs 15 residues.

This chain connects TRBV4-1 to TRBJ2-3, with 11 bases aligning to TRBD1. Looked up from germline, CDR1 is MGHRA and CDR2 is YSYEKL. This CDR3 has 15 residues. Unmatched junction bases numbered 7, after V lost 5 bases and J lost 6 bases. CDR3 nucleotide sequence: TGCGCCAGCAGCTGGCCGGGACAGGGGGTGGATACGCAGTATTTT. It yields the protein CASSWPGQGVDTQYF.

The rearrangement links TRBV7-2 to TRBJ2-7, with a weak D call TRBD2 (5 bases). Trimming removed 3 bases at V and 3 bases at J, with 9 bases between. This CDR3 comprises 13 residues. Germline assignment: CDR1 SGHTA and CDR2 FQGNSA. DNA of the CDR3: TGTGCCAGCAGCTTGGGTCGGGACTACGAGCAGTACGTC. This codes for CASSLGRDYEQYV.

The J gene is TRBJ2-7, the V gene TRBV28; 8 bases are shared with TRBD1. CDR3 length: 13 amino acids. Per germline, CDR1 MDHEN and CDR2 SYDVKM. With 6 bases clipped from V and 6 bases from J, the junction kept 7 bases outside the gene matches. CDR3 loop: CASRTDRGGEQYV. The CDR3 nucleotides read TGTGCCAGCAGGACAGACAGGGGCGGCGAGCAGTACGTC.

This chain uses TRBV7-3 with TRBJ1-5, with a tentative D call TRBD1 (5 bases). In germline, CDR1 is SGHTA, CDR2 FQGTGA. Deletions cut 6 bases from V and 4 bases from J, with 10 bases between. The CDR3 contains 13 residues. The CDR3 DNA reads TGTGCCAGCAGTCAGGGAGGTAATCAGCCCCAGCATTTT. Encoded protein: CASSQGGNQPQHF.

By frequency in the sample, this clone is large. The CDR3: CASSYKTSGNTGELFF. CDR3 nucleotide sequence: TGTGCCAGCAGTTATAAGACTAGCGGGAACACCGGGGAGCTGTTTTTT. The V gene is TRBV6-5, the J gene TRBJ2-2, with 9 bases aligning to TRBD2. This CDR3 spans 16 amino acids. J lost 1 base, V lost 3 bases, and 3 bases had no gene match. Germline V CDR1 and CDR2: MNHEY, SVGAGI.

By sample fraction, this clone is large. CDR3 coding DNA: TGCGCCAGCAGCTTGGATCAACTCAATAATGAGCAGTTCTTC. Amino acid sequence: CASSLDQLNNEQFF. This chain uses TRBV5-1 with TRBJ2-1; D gene ambiguous. The CDR3 sequence is 14 residues long. Germline CDR1 is SGHRS and CDR2 is YFSETQ. V lost 0 bases, J lost 7 bases, and 11 bases lay in between. Variable domain in full (rest from reference TRBV5-1 and TRBJ2-1): KAGVTQTPRYLIKTRGQQVTLSCSPISGHRSVSWYQQTPGQGLQFLFEYFSETQRNKGNFPGRFSGRQFSNSRSEMNVSTLELGDSALYLCASSLDQLNNEQFFGPGTRLTVL.

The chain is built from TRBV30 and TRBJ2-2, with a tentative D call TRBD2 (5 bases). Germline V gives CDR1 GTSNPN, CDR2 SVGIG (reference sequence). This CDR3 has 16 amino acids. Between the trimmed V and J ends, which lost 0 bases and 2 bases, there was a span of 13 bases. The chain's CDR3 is CAWSVLRVGNTGELFF. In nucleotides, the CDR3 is TGTGCCTGGAGTGTATTGCGGGTTGGAAACACCGGGGAGCTGTTTTTT.

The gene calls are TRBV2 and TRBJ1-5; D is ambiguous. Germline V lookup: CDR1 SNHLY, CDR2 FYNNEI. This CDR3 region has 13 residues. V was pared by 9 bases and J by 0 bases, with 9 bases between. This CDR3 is CASTRVSNQPQHF. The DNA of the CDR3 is TGTGCCAGTACTCGGGTTAGCAATCAGCCCCAGCATTTT.

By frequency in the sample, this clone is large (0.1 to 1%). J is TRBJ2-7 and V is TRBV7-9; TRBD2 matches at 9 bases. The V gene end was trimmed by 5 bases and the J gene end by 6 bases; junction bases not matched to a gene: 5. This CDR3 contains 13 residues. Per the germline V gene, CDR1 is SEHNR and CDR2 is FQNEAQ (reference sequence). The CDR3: CASSDSGSGEQYF. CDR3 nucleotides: TGTGCCAGCAGCGATAGCGGGAGCGGCGAGCAGTACTTC.

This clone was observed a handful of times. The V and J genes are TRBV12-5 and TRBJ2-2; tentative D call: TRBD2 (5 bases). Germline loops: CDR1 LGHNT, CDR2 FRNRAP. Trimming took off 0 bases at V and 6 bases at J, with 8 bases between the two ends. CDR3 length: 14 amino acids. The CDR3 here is CASGLVEGSGELFF. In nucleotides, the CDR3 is TGTGCTAGTGGTTTGGTAGAGGGTTCCGGGGAGCTGTTTTTT.

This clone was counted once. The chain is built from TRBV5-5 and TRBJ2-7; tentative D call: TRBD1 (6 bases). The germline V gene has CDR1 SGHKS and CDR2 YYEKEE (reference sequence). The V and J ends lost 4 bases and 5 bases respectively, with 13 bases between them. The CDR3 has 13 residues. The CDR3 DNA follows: TGTGCCAGCAGCCCAACAGGGAGCGACGAGCAGTACTTC. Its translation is CASSPTGSDEQYF.

CDR3 region: CASSPPPGEGGYTF. For the CDR3, the DNA is TGTGCCAGCAGTCCCCCCCCAGGGGAAGGTGGCTACACCTTC. The V gene is TRBV28, the J gene TRBJ1-2; TRBD1 might be the D (6 bases). The length of the CDR3 is 14 residues. Per germline, CDR1 MDHEN and CDR2 SYDVKM. Trimming cost V 5 bases and J 7 bases, with 17 bases left between them.

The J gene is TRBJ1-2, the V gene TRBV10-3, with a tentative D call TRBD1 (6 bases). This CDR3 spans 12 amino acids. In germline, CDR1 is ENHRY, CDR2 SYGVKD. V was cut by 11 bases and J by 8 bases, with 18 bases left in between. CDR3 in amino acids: CASGGGQTGYTF. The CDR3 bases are TGTGCCTCAGGCGGTGGACAGACAGGCTACACCTTC.

DNA of the CDR3: TGTGCCTGGAGTAGCCGACTGCTCGGGCAGTACTTC. This gives the protein CAWSSRLLGQYF. The genes are TRBV30 and TRBJ2-7; D ambiguous. The CDR3 contains 12 residues. Germline V gives CDR1 GTSNPN, CDR2 SVGIG (reference sequence). V was cut by 2 bases and J by 9 bases, with 14 bases left in between.

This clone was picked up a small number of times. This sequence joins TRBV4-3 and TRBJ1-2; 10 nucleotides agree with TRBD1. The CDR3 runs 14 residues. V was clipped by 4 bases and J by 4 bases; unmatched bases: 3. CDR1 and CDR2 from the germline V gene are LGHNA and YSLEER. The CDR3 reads CASSPGTGAYGYTF. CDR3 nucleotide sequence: TGCGCCAGCAGCCCCGGGACAGGGGCCTATGGCTACACCTTC.

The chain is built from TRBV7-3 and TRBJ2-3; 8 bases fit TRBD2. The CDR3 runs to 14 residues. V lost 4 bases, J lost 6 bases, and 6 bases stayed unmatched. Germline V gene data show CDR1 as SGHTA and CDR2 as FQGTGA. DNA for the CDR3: TGTGCCAGCAGCTCAGCGGGAGTTCGGGATACGCAGTATTTT. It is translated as CASSSAGVRDTQYF.

CDR3 nucleotide sequence: TGTGCCAGCAGCGTTTCGGGACTCATGAACACTGAAGCTTTCTTT. Encoded protein: CASSVSGLMNTEAFF. The V gene is TRBV9, the J gene TRBJ1-1, with D possibly TRBD1 on 5 matching bases. The ends were cut back, 2 bases at V and 0 bases at J, with 11 bases in the middle. Germline V lookup: CDR1 SGDLS, CDR2 YYNGEE. The length of the CDR3 is 15 residues.

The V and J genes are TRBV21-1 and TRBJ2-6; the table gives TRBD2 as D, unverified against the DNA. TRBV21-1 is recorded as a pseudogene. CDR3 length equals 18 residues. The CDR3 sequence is CASSARLATQSRANVLTF. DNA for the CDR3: TGTGCCAGCAGCGCAAGACTAGCTACACAAAGTCGGGCCAACGTCCTGACTTTC.

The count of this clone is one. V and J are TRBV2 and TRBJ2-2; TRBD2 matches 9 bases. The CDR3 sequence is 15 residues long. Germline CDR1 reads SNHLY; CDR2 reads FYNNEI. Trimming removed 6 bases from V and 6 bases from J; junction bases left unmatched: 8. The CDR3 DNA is TGTGCCAGCAGGGTCCTTGGCGGGGGGGCCGGGGAGCTGTTTTTT. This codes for CASRVLGGGAGELFF.

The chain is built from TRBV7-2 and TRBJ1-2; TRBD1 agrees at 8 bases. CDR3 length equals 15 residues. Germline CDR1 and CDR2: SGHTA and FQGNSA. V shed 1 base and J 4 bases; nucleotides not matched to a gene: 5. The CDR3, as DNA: TGTGCCAGCAGCTTAGACAGGGGGATGGGCTATGGCTACACCTTC. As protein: CASSLDRGMGYGYTF.

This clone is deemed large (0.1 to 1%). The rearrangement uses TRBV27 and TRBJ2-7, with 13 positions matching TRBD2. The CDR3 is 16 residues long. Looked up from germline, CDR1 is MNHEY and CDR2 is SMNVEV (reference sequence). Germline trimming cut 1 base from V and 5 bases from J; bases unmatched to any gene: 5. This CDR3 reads CASSLFSGTSGDEQYF. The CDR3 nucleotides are TGTGCCAGCAGTTTATTTTCGGGGACTAGCGGGGACGAGCAGTACTTC.

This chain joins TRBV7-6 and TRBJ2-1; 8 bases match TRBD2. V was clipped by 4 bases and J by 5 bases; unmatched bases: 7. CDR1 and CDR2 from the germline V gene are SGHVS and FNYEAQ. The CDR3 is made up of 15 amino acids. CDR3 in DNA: TGTGCCAGCAGCTACCCTTTAGCGGGAAACAATGAGCAGTTCTTC. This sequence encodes CASSYPLAGNNEQFF.

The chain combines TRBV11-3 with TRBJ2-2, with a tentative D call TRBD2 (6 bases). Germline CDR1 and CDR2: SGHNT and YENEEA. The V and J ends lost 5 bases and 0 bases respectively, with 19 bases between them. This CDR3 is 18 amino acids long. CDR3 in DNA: TGTGCCAGCAGCCCAGGGACTGGGCGGGATTCGAACACCGGGGAGCTGTTTTTT. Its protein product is CASSPGTGRDSNTGELFF.

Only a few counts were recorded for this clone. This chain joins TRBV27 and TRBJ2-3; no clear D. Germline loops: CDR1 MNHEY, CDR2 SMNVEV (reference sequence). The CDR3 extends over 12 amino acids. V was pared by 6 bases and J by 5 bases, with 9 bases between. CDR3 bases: TGTGCCAGCAGCCAGATCCAAGATACGCAGTATTTT. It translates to CASSQIQDTQYF.

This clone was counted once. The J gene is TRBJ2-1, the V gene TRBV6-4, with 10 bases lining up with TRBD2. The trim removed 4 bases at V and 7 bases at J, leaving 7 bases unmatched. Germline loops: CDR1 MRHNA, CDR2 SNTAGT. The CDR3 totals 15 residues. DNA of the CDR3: TGTGCCAGCAGTGCGCTAGCGGGAGACTTAAATGAGCAGTTCTTC. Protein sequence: CASSALAGDLNEQFF.

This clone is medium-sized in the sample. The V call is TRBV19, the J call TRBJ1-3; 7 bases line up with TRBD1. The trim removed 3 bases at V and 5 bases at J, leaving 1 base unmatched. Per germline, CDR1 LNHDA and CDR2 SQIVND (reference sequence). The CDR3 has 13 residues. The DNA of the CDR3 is TGTGCCAGTAGTATGGGACAGCGAAACACCATATATTTT. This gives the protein CASSMGQRNTIYF. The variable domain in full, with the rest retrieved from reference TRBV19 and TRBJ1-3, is DGGITQSPKYLFRKEGQNVTLSCEQNLNHDAMYWYRQDPGQGLRLIYYSQIVNDFQKGDIAEGYSVSREKKESFPLTVTSAQKNPTAFYLCASSMGQRNTIYFGEGSWLTVV.

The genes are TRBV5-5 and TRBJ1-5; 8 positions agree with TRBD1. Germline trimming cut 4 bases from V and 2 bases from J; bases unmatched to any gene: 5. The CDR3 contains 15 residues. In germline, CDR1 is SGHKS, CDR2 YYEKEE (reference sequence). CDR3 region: CASSRGQGRNQPQHF. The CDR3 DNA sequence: TGTGCCAGCAGCCGAGGACAGGGACGCAATCAGCCCCAGCATTTT.